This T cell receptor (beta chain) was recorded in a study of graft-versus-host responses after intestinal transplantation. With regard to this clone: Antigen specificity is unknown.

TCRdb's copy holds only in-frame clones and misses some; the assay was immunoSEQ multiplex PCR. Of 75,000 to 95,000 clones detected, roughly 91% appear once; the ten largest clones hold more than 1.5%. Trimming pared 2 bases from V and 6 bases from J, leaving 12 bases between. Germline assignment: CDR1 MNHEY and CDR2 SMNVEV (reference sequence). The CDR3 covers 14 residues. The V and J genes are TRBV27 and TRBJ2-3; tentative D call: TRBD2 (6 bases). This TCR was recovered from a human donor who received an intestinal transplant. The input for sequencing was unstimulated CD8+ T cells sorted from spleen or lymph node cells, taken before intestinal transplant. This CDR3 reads CASSLPWRADTQYF. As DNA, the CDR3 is TGTGCCAGCAGTTTACCGTGGAGGGCCGATACGCAGTATTTT.